This T cell receptor beta chain was recovered during a study of T cell changes during pregnancy in multiple sclerosis. Germline values: CDR1 LNHDA, CDR2 SQIVND (reference sequence). The V end was cut by 1 base, the J end by 5 bases, with 9 bases between. The CDR3 is made up of 13 amino acids. Only in-frame clones appear in the TCRdb table, and some are missing; sequencing was by immunoSEQ multiplex PCR. In the table there are under 20,000 clones, around four fifths of which are singletons. The J gene is TRBJ2-7, the V gene TRBV19; D possibly corresponds to TRBD1 (6 bases). The clonotype comes from a female donor in good health, enrolled as a control in a pregnancy study. The source was CD8+ T cells from peripheral blood mononuclear cells, collected in the second trimester of pregnancy. CDR3: CASSIAGVHEQYF. The CDR3 region has the DNA TGTGCCAGTAGTATAGCAGGGGTCCACGAGCAGTACTTC.